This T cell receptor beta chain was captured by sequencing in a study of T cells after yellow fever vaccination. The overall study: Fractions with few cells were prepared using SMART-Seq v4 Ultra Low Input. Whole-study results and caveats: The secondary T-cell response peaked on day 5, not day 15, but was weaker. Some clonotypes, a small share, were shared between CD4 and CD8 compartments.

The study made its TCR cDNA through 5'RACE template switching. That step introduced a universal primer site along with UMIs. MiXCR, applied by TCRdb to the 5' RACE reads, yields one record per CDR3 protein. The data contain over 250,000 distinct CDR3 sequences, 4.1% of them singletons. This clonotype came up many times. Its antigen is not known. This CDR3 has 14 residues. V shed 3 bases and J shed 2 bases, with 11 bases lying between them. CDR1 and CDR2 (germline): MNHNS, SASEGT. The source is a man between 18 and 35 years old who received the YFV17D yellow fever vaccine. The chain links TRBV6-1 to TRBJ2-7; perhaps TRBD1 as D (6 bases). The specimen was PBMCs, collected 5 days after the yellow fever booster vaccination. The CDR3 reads CASSESRGPYEQYV. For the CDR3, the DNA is TGTGCCAGCAGTGAGAGCAGGGGACCCTACGAGCAGTACGTC.